Following are 21 T cell receptor beta chains from one sample sequenced in a study of cytomegalovirus exposure and HLA in healthy donors. The method was immunoSEQ multiplex PCR; TCRdb's version includes in-frame clones alone and lacks a portion of them. The sample contains about 74,000 clones, 85% to 95% of which appear only once. Specimen: PBMCs. These receptors all stem from a woman younger than 30 in good health and CMV-seropositive.

V gene TRBV10-2 combines with J gene TRBJ2-1; 11 nucleotides match TRBD1. Losses at the gene ends were 6 bases for V and 6 bases for J; bases not matched to a gene: 1. Germline CDR1 WSHSY, CDR2 SAAADI. The CDR3 loop spans 13 amino acids. Here the CDR3 DNA reads TGCGCCAGCAGCGGGACAGGGGGCAATGAGCAGTTCTTC. This codes for CASSGTGGNEQFF.

CDR3 region: CASGLPIQGTNYGYTF. CDR3 DNA: TGTGCTAGTGGTTTGCCAATACAGGGGACTAACTATGGCTACACCTTC. V usage is TRBV12-5 and J usage is TRBJ1-2; 7 bases are shared with TRBD1. The CDR3 spans 16 residues. CDR1 and CDR2 (germline): LGHNT, FRNRAP. With V trimmed by 2 bases and J by 0 bases, 6 bases remained unmatched.

The chain links TRBV30 to TRBJ1-4; TRBD1 is a possible D gene (6 bases). V was clipped by 4 bases and J by 6 bases, with 15 bases between them. Germline CDR1 is GTSNPN and CDR2 is SVGIG (reference sequence). This CDR3 contains 14 residues. This chain's CDR3 is CAWTRGGLYEKLFF. As DNA, the CDR3 is TGTGCCTGGACCCGGGGGGGGCTTTATGAAAAACTGTTTTTT. Variable domain in full (rest from reference TRBV30 and TRBJ1-4): SQTIHQWPATLVQPVGSPLSLECTVEGTSNPNLYWYRQAAGRGLQLLFYSVGIGQISSEVPQNLSASRPQDRQFILSSKKLLLSDSGFYLCAWTRGGLYEKLFFGSGTQLSVL.

The rearrangement joins TRBV11-2 to TRBJ1-2; D is unresolved. V was clipped by 5 bases and J by 4 bases, with 20 bases between them. CDR3 size: 16 residues. Germline-derived CDR1 and CDR2 are SGHAT and FQNNGV. CDR3 region: CASSPIRGRRTYGYTF. The CDR3 DNA sequence: TGTGCCAGCAGCCCGATACGAGGTCGGAGGACCTATGGCTACACCTTC.

The chain couples TRBV6-6 to TRBJ2-7; 9 positions agree with TRBD2. Germline CDR1 is MNHNY and CDR2 is SVGAGI (reference sequence). The CDR3 is 13 residues long. With V trimmed by 6 bases and J by 2 bases, 2 bases remained unmatched. The CDR3 nucleotides read TGTGCCAGCAGCGCGGGGGGGCCCTACGAGCAGTACTTC. This sequence encodes CASSAGGPYEQYF.

The genes are TRBV19 and TRBJ2-2; 8 bases are shared with TRBD1. Looked up from germline, CDR1 is LNHDA and CDR2 is SQIVND (reference sequence). V gave up 3 bases and J gave up 7 bases; unmatched junction bases: 4. CDR3 size: 14 residues. CDR3 DNA: TGTGCCAGTAGTATGACAGGGGAGGTCGGGGAGCTGTTTTTT. It specifies CASSMTGEVGELFF.

The J gene is TRBJ2-1, the V gene TRBV29-1; 10 positions match TRBD2. After removal of 7 bases from V and 8 bases from J, the junction contained 17 bases not matched to a gene. This CDR3 has 16 amino acids. Germline CDR1 and CDR2: SQVTM and ANQGSEA. For the CDR3, the DNA is TGCAGCGCTGGGGCTCAGGGGCGAGCGGGAGGGCATGAGCAGTTCTTC. As protein: CSAGAQGRAGGHEQFF.

This chain uses TRBV29-1 with TRBJ1-4; 11 nucleotides line up with TRBD1. The J segment lost 7 bases and the V segment lost 6 bases, leaving 7 bases of the junction unmatched. In germline, CDR1 is SQVTM, CDR2 ANQGSEA. The CDR3 spans 14 residues. Here the CDR3 reads CSVAGQGASEKLFF. The DNA for the CDR3 is TGCAGCGTCGCAGGACAGGGGGCGTCTGAAAAACTGTTTTTT.

The CDR3 DNA sequence: TGTGCCAGCAGCCGCTCCTACAATGAGCAGTTCTTC. This sequence encodes CASSRSYNEQFF. V gene TRBV5-4 combines with J gene TRBJ2-1; D unresolved. The germline V gene has CDR1 SGHNT and CDR2 YYREEE (reference sequence). V lost 4 bases, J lost 0 bases, and 2 bases lay in between. This CDR3 has 12 amino acids.

The chain joins TRBV10-1 to TRBJ2-7; TRBD2 agrees at 11 bases. V shed 3 bases and J 3 bases; nucleotides not matched to a gene: 10. Germline values: CDR1 WNHNN, CDR2 SYGVQD (reference sequence). CDR3 size: 17 residues. DNA for the CDR3: TGCGCCAGCAGTGACTCGGGACTAGCGGACCCCCTCTACGAGCAGTACTTC. Translating it yields CASSDSGLADPLYEQYF.

The V gene is TRBV5-1, the J gene TRBJ2-5; 10 nucleotides match TRBD1. Losses at the gene ends were 4 bases for V and 4 bases for J; bases not matched to a gene: 7. The CDR3 length is 15 residues. Germline lookup yields CDR1 SGHRS and CDR2 YFSETQ. CDR3: CASSPGTGVLETQYF. DNA for the CDR3: TGCGCCAGCAGCCCTGGGACAGGGGTTTTAGAGACCCAGTACTTC.

The genes are TRBV6-5 and TRBJ2-2; 13 nucleotides line up with TRBD2. The germline V gene encodes CDR1 MNHEY and CDR2 SVGAGI. CDR3 size: 15 residues. The V and J ends lost 6 bases and 5 bases, in that order; junction bases with no gene match: 3. The CDR3 coding sequence is TGTGCCAGCAGAAAGACTAGCGGGAGGACCGGGGAGCTGTTTTTT. This codes for CASRKTSGRTGELFF.

The gene calls are TRBV4-2 and TRBJ1-2, with a weak D call TRBD1 (6 bases). Trimming stripped 1 base from V and 6 bases from J, with 12 bases between. The CDR3 has 14 amino acids. Per germline, CDR1 LGHNA and CDR2 YNFKEQ. CDR3 in DNA: TGTGCCAGCAGCCAAGTAAGGGACAACAATGGCTACACCTTC. Translating gives CASSQVRDNNGYTF.

The chain uses TRBV7-8 and TRBJ1-1; a possible D gene is TRBD1 (6 bases). In germline, CDR1 is SGHVS, CDR2 FQNEAQ. The germline V and J ends were trimmed by 5 bases and 1 base, with 8 bases remaining between them. The CDR3 runs 13 residues. The CDR3 sequence is CASSPGQNTEAFF. CDR3 bases: TGTGCCAGCAGCCCGGGACAGAACACTGAAGCTTTCTTT.

As DNA, the CDR3 is TGCAGCGTTGGGGAACGGACAGGGGGCGGAGGGGACACTGAAGCTTTCTTT. Protein sequence: CSVGERTGGGGDTEAFF. The chain joins TRBV29-1 to TRBJ1-1, with TRBD1 matching 11 bases. Germline V gives CDR1 SQVTM, CDR2 ANQGSEA. The CDR3 has 17 residues. The ends lost 4 bases at V and 3 bases at J; junction bases unmatched: 13.

The chain recombines TRBV27 with TRBJ1-1, with 10 bases fitting TRBD1. Germline CDR1 reads MNHEY; CDR2 reads SMNVEV (reference sequence). CDR3 length: 18 residues. The ends lost 4 bases at V and 8 bases at J; junction bases unmatched: 19. The CDR3 DNA is TGTGCCAGCAGTTCAGGGACAGGGGTTATCACACTGACGGGAGAAGCTTTCTTT. Amino acid sequence: CASSSGTGVITLTGEAFF.

In its sample, this clone was seen once. The chain couples TRBV5-1 to TRBJ1-1, with 7 bases aligning to TRBD1. V trimming: 4 bases; J trimming: 4 bases; junction bases outside the gene matches: 13. Germline V CDR1 and CDR2: SGHRS, YFSETQ. CDR3 length: 16 amino acids. The CDR3 is CASSPRQGGSLTEAFF. In nucleotides, the CDR3 is TGCGCCAGCAGCCCTCGACAGGGCGGCTCGCTCACTGAAGCTTTCTTT.

V gene TRBV7-6 combines with J gene TRBJ1-1, with D perhaps matching TRBD1 (6 bases). With 2 bases removed from V and 0 bases from J, the gap between germline ends came to 13 bases. CDR3 length: 16 amino acids. The V gene's germline CDR1 is SGHVS and CDR2 FNYEAQ. The CDR3 loop reads CASSLPDSGMNTEAFF. CDR3 sequence (DNA): TGTGCCAGCAGCTTACCGGACAGCGGGATGAACACTGAAGCTTTCTTT.

The gene calls are TRBV18 and TRBJ2-1, with 10 bases identical to TRBD2. The CDR3 spans 19 residues. The V and J ends lost 3 bases and 0 bases, in that order; junction bases with no gene match: 11. From germline, CDR1 is KGHSH and CDR2 LQKENI. The CDR3 nucleotides read TGTGCCAGCTCACCTGCAGCGGGAGGGCCATGGAGCTCCTACAATGAGCAGTTCTTC. This translates into CASSPAAGGPWSSYNEQFF.

The rearrangement links TRBV10-1 to TRBJ2-3; D is perhaps TRBD2 (5 bases). CDR1 is WNHNN, CDR2 SYGVQD, per germline (reference sequence). Trimming stripped 0 bases from V and 6 bases from J, with 7 bases between. The CDR3 is made up of 13 amino acids. This CDR3 is CASSESGSDTQYF. Here the CDR3 DNA reads TGCGCCAGCAGTGAGTCTGGGAGTGATACGCAGTATTTT.

The CDR3 sequence is CASTLQVNTEAFF. In DNA, the CDR3 is TGCGCCAGCACCCTACAGGTGAACACTGAAGCTTTCTTT. V usage is TRBV10-2 and J usage is TRBJ1-1; TRBD1 might be the D (5 bases). This CDR3 is 13 amino acids long. V was clipped by 7 bases and J by 0 bases, with 9 bases between them. Germline loops: CDR1 WSHSY, CDR2 SAAADI.